The 26 T cell receptor beta chains in this list originate from one sample, sequenced in a study of cytomegalovirus exposure and HLA in healthy donors. Only in-frame clones appear in the TCRdb table, and some are missing; sequencing was by immunoSEQ multiplex PCR. Of some 110,000 clones in the sample, 75% to 90% were seen once. The sequenced sample was PBMCs. Receptors were obtained from a man aged 18 to 29 in good health and CMV-seropositive.

The rearrangement uses TRBV25-1 and TRBJ1-1; 10 bases map to TRBD1. V was clipped by 5 bases and J by 9 bases; unmatched bases: 12. The CDR3 is 15 residues long. Germline V gene sequence: CDR1 MGHDK, CDR2 SYGVNS. In DNA form, the CDR3 reads TGTGCCAGCAGTAACGTCGGGACAGGGGAGAGAAAAGCTTTCTTT. Amino acid sequence: CASSNVGTGERKAFF.

The V and J genes are TRBV7-9 and TRBJ2-2; 9 nucleotides agree with TRBD2. Trimming removed 5 bases from V and 4 bases from J; junction bases left unmatched: 11. The CDR3 runs to 17 residues. In germline, CDR1 is SEHNR, CDR2 FQNEAQ (reference sequence). CDR3: CASSPPIAGVTTGELFF. CDR3 nucleotides: TGTGCCAGCAGCCCACCGATAGCGGGGGTCACCACCGGGGAGCTGTTTTTT.

The chain links TRBV29-1 to TRBJ2-7; 9 bases agree with TRBD1. V trimming: 8 bases; J trimming: 5 bases; junction bases outside the gene matches: 13. The CDR3 length is 14 residues. The V gene's germline CDR1 is SQVTM and CDR2 ANQGSEA. The CDR3 sequence is CSLTLPGQGNEQYF. For the CDR3, the DNA is TGCAGCTTGACCCTTCCGGGACAGGGTAACGAGCAGTACTTC.

The chain combines TRBV5-1 with TRBJ2-5; no clear D. The CDR3 is made up of 13 amino acids. Germline CDR1 and CDR2: SGHRS and YFSETQ. V lost 4 bases and J 1 base, leaving 8 bases between the germline ends. The CDR3 here is CASSPGVQETQYF. In DNA, the CDR3 is TGCGCCAGCAGCCCTGGAGTCCAAGAGACCCAGTACTTC.

The CDR3 protein is CASSPEGLLFSYNEQFF. CDR3 nucleotides: TGCGCCAGCAGCCCCGAGGGACTGTTGTTTTCCTACAATGAGCAGTTCTTC. The V and J genes are TRBV4-1 and TRBJ2-1; a weak D match, TRBD2 (6 bases). The V gene's germline CDR1 is MGHRA and CDR2 YSYEKL. The CDR3 has 17 residues. Trimming removed 4 bases from V and 1 base from J, with 17 bases in between.

V usage is TRBV7-9 and J usage is TRBJ2-2, with TRBD1 as a possible D gene (6 bases). Germline loops: CDR1 SEHNR, CDR2 FQNEAQ (reference sequence). V was trimmed by 5 bases and J by 3 bases, leaving 13 bases between them. CDR3 size: 15 residues. The CDR3 here is CASSLQQGYTGELFF. The CDR3 DNA is TGTGCCAGCAGCCTTCAACAGGGTTACACCGGGGAGCTGTTTTTT.

This clone was recorded only once. V is TRBV7-2 and J is TRBJ1-4; 8 bases line up with TRBD1. The germline CDR1 and CDR2 sequences are SGHTA and FQGNSA. Trimming cost V 5 bases and J 4 bases; bases outside gene matches: 3. The length of the CDR3 is 14 residues. The CDR3 reads CASSRDRGNEKLFF. The CDR3, as DNA: TGTGCCAGCAGCCGCGACAGGGGTAATGAAAAACTGTTTTTT.

This clone was seen only once. The rearrangement uses TRBV19 and TRBJ1-2, with a weak D call TRBD1 (5 bases). V lost 3 bases, J lost 7 bases, and 15 bases lay in between. This CDR3 comprises 14 residues. CDR1 and CDR2 from the germline V gene are LNHDA and SQIVND (reference sequence). The CDR3 spells CASSIPLDGAGYTF. CDR3 DNA sequence: TGTGCCAGTAGTATCCCCCTTGATGGGGCTGGCTACACCTTC.

The CDR3 nucleotides read TGTGCCAGCAGCCCTCCCTCACTGAACACCGGGGAGCTGTTTTTT. This codes for CASSPPSLNTGELFF. The chain carries TRBV7-9 and TRBJ2-2; D call uncertain. Trimming removed 5 bases from V and 1 base from J, with 11 bases in between. The CDR3 is made up of 15 amino acids. Germline-derived CDR1 and CDR2 are SEHNR and FQNEAQ (reference sequence).

The chain employs TRBV7-9 and TRBJ2-7; D might be TRBD1 (6 bases). This CDR3 is 15 amino acids long. The V gene lost 4 bases and the J gene lost 3 bases, with 16 bases spanning the gap. CDR1 is SEHNR and CDR2 is FQNEAQ in the germline V gene (reference sequence). CDR3 DNA sequence: TGTGCCAGCAGCTCAGGGGCAGGGGCGTTCTACGAGCAGTACTTC. This codes for CASSSGAGAFYEQYF. Full variable domain (missing parts from reference TRBV7-9 and TRBJ2-7): DTGVSQNPRHKITKRGQNVTFRCDPISEHNRLYWYRQTLGQGPEFLTYFQNEAQLEKSRLLSDRFSAERPKGSFSTLEIQRTEQGDSAMYLCASSSGAGAFYEQYFGPGTRLTVT.

The CDR3 region has the DNA TGTGCCAGCAGCAGGGGGACAGGGGGCACCTACGAGCAGTACTTC. Translation: CASSRGTGGTYEQYF. The chain uses TRBV5-6 and TRBJ2-7; 12 bases map to TRBD1. The J segment lost 2 bases and the V segment lost 4 bases, leaving 4 bases of the junction unmatched. Germline V lookup: CDR1 SGHDT, CDR2 YYEEEE. This CDR3 region has 15 residues. Full variable domain (rest looked up from reference TRBV5-6 and TRBJ2-7): DAGVTQSPTHLIKTRGQQVTLRCSPKSGHDTVSWYQQALGQGPQFIFQYYEEEERQRGNFPDRFSGHQFPNYSSELNVNALLLGDSALYLCASSRGTGGTYEQYFGPGTRLTVT.

The chain couples TRBV7-2 to TRBJ2-7; a possible D gene is TRBD1 (5 bases). CDR3 size: 15 residues. In germline, CDR1 is SGHTA, CDR2 FQGNSA. Trimming cost V 1 base and J 4 bases, with 14 bases left between them. CDR3: CASSLESGFLYEQYF. The CDR3 region has the DNA TGTGCCAGCAGCTTAGAGTCAGGGTTCCTATACGAGCAGTACTTC.

The CDR3 region is CASSPSGTGSGNTIYF. The CDR3 DNA reads TGTGCCAGCTCACCGTCCGGGACAGGGTCTGGAAACACCATATATTTT. This chain joins TRBV18 and TRBJ1-3, with 9 positions matching TRBD1. Germline trimming cut 3 bases from V and 1 base from J; bases unmatched to any gene: 4. The CDR3 is 16 amino acids. Germline CDR1 is KGHSH and CDR2 is LQKENI.

The rearrangement uses TRBV9 and TRBJ1-5; perhaps TRBD1 as D (6 bases). This CDR3 has 15 residues. V lost 7 bases and J 9 bases, leaving 23 bases between the germline ends. Germline CDR1 and CDR2: SGDLS and YYNGEE. CDR3 sequence: CASFGGQNSTRPQHF. The DNA for the CDR3 is TGTGCCAGCTTTGGGGGACAAAATTCGACAAGGCCCCAGCATTTT.

The gene calls are TRBV5-8 and TRBJ1-1, with 8 bases fitting TRBD1. The germline V gene encodes CDR1 SGHTS and CDR2 YDEGEE. This CDR3 has 16 amino acids. V gave up 3 bases and J gave up 0 bases; unmatched junction bases: 7. This CDR3 reads CASSWRDRTLNTEAFF. The DNA for the CDR3 is TGTGCCAGCAGCTGGAGGGACAGGACCTTGAACACTGAAGCTTTCTTT.

The chain combines TRBV5-4 with TRBJ1-3; D perhaps matches TRBD1 (6 bases). The CDR3 extends over 17 amino acids. Trimming removed 4 bases at V and 0 bases at J, with 17 bases between. Germline V gives CDR1 SGHNT, CDR2 YYREEE (reference sequence). This CDR3 is CASSLVPGHFSGNTIYF. The CDR3 coding sequence is TGTGCCAGCAGCCTAGTACCGGGACACTTCTCTGGAAACACCATATATTTT. Full variable domain (rest looked up from reference TRBV5-4 and TRBJ1-3): ETGVTQSPTHLIKTRGQQVTLRCSSQSGHNTVSWYQQALGQGPQFIFQYYREEENGRGNFPPRFSGLQFPNYSSELNVNALELDDSALYLCASSLVPGHFSGNTIYFGEGSWLTVV.

The V and J genes are TRBV12-5 and TRBJ2-3; TRBD2 matches at 8 bases. The germline V gene encodes CDR1 LGHNT and CDR2 FRNRAP. The CDR3 spans 16 residues. V lost 0 bases and J lost 4; bases outside the gene matches: 6. The CDR3 spells CASGLVRISGADTQYF. The CDR3 nucleotides read TGTGCTAGTGGTTTGGTAAGGATTAGCGGGGCAGATACGCAGTATTTT. The full variable domain, its missing parts supplied by reference TRBV12-5 and TRBJ2-3, is DARVTQTPRHKVTEMGQEVTMRCQPILGHNTVFWYRQTMMQGLELLAYFRNRAPLDDSGMPKDRFSAEMPDATLATLKIQPSEPRDSAVYFCASGLVRISGADTQYFGPGTRLTVL.

V usage is TRBV12-5 and J usage is TRBJ1-5; D is unresolved. The V and J ends lost 0 bases and 2 bases respectively, with 8 bases between them. In germline, CDR1 is LGHNT, CDR2 FRNRAP. This CDR3 has 15 residues. DNA of the CDR3: TGTGCTAGTGGTTTGGTAAGTCGGGGCAATCAGCCCCAGCATTTT. Translation: CASGLVSRGNQPQHF.

The chain recombines TRBV4-2 with TRBJ2-3, with TRBD1 matching 8 bases. The trim removed 4 bases at V and 4 bases at J, leaving 7 bases unmatched. The CDR3 sequence is 15 residues long. The germline V gene has CDR1 LGHNA and CDR2 YNFKEQ. The CDR3 loop is CASSPLSGQADTQYF. The CDR3 DNA is TGTGCCAGCAGCCCTCTATCGGGACAGGCAGATACGCAGTATTTT.

In this sample, this clone turned up a few times. The chain has TRBV7-2 and TRBJ1-5; tentatively, D is TRBD1 (5 bases). Deletions cut 1 base from V and 9 bases from J, with 10 bases between. Germline CDR1 reads SGHTA; CDR2 reads FQGNSA. The CDR3 consists of 13 residues. CDR3 in DNA: TGTGCCAGCAGCTTAGGGGGGGTCGGGCCCCAGCATTTT. Translation gives CASSLGGVGPQHF.

J is TRBJ1-3 and V is TRBV5-1, with a weak D call TRBD1 (5 bases). The length of the CDR3 is 16 residues. Germline V gene data show CDR1 as SGHRS and CDR2 as YFSETQ. Trimming left V 4 bases short and J 0 bases short, with 14 bases between. DNA for the CDR3: TGCGCCAGCAGCCCTATAGACAGCCGCTCTGGAAACACCATATATTTT. Protein product: CASSPIDSRSGNTIYF.

This clone appeared a few times. The rearrangement links TRBV6-1 to TRBJ1-3; D unclear. The germline gives CDR1 MNHNS, CDR2 SASEGT. The V end lost 4 bases, the J end lost 1 base, and 17 bases lay between the germline ends. The CDR3 covers 17 residues. CDR3 sequence reads: CASSGANPGRSGNTIYF. In DNA form, the CDR3 reads TGTGCCAGCAGTGGCGCAAATCCGGGTCGATCTGGAAACACCATATATTTT.

V usage is TRBV18 and J usage is TRBJ2-7; D perhaps matches TRBD1 (6 bases). The V end was cut by 6 bases, the J end by 7 bases, with 16 bases between. This CDR3 has 13 residues. From germline, CDR1 is KGHSH and CDR2 LQKENI. CDR3 nucleotide sequence: TGTGCCAGCTCGCTGATACAGGGCGGGGAGCAGTACTTC. Its translation is CASSLIQGGEQYF.

This chain connects TRBV4-3 to TRBJ1-4; 9 nucleotides agree with TRBD1. The CDR3 covers 14 residues. Germline V gene lookup returns CDR1 LGHNA and CDR2 YSLEER. Unmatched junction bases numbered 5, after V lost 4 bases and J lost 8 bases. The CDR3 sequence is CASSRGQGEEKLFF. The CDR3 DNA sequence: TGCGCCAGCAGCCGGGGACAGGGTGAGGAAAAACTGTTTTTT.

The chain has TRBV27 and TRBJ1-1, with no clear D. CDR1 is MNHEY and CDR2 is SMNVEV in the germline V gene (reference sequence). Trimming pared 2 bases from V and 4 bases from J, leaving 11 bases between. This CDR3 has 14 amino acids. The CDR3 DNA reads as TGTGCCAGCAGTTTAGAGGGAATGGTCACTGAAGCTTTCTTT. It yields the protein CASSLEGMVTEAFF.

The genes are TRBV7-6 and TRBJ2-5; tentative D call: TRBD2 (5 bases). Germline assignment: CDR1 SGHVS and CDR2 FNYEAQ. The CDR3 length is 14 residues. Trimming stripped 1 base from V and 5 bases from J, with 11 bases between. The CDR3 is CASSLGTVRETQYF. CDR3 bases: TGTGCCAGCAGCTTAGGGACTGTCCGGGAGACCCAGTACTTC. Full variable domain (missing parts from reference TRBV7-6 and TRBJ2-5): GAGVSQSPRYKVTKRGQDVALRCDPISGHVSLYWYRQALGQGPEFLTYFNYEAQQDKSGLPNDRFSAERPEGSISTLTIQRTEQRDSAMYRCASSLGTVRETQYFGPGTRLLVL.